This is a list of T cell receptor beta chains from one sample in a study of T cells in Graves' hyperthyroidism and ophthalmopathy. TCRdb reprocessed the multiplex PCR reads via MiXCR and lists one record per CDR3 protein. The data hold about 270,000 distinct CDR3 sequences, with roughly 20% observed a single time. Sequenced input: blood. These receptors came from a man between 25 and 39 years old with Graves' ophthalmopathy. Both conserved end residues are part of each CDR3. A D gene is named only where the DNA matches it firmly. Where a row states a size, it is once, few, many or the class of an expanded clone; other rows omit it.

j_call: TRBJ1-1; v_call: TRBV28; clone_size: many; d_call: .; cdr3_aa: CASSHLEAFF; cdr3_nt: TGTGCCAGCAGTCACCTTGAAGCTTTCTTT
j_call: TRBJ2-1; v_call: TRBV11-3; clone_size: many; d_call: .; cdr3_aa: CASSSPEAYGLVKFF; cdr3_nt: TGTGCCAGCAGCTCGCCCGAGGCCTATGGACTGGTGAAGTTCTTC
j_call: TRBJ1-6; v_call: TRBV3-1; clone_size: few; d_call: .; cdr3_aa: CASSQVAGKTPLHF; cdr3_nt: TGTGCCAGCAGCCAAGTGGCAGGCAAAACACCCCTCCACTTT
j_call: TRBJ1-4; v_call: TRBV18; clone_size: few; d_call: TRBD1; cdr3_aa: CASSPQSTGQGVGKLFF; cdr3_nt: TGTGCCAGCTCACCGCAAAGTACGGGACAGGGGGTTGGAAAACTGTTTTTT
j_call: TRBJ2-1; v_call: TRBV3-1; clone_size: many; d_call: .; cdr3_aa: CASSQVKGDNEQFF; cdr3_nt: TGTGCCAGCAGCCAAGTAAAGGGGGACAATGAGCAGTTCTTC
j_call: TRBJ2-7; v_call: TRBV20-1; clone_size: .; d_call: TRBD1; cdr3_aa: CSARSTGGGEQYF; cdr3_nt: TGCAGTGCTAGGTCTACAGGGGGCGGCGAGCAGTACTTC
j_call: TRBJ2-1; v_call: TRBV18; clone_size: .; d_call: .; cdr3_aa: CASSPSGGSYNEQFF; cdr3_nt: TGTGCCAGCTCACCCAGTGGGGGGAGTTACAATGAGCAGTTCTTC
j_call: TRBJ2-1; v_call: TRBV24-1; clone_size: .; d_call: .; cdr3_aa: CATSDFSTGGGEQFF; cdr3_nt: TGTGCCACCAGTGATTTCTCTACGGGGGGCGGTGAGCAGTTCTTC
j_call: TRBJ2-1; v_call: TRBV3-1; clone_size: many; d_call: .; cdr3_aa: CASRRDSSSYNEQFF; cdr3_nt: TGTGCCAGCAGACGGGACTCAAGCTCCTACAATGAGCAGTTCTTC
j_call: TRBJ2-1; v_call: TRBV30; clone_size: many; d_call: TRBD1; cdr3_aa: CAWSTGTGVRNEQFF; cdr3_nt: TGTGCCTGGAGCACCGGGACAGGGGTGCGGAATGAGCAGTTCTTC
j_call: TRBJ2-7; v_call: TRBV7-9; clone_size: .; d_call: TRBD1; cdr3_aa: CASSVGQGRSEQYF; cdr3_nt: TGTGCCAGCAGCGTAGGACAGGGTCGGAGTGAGCAGTACTTC
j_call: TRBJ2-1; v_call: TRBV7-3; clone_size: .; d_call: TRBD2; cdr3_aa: CASSGTSGIYNEQFF; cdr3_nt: TGTGCCAGCAGCGGTACTAGCGGGATATACAATGAGCAGTTCTTC
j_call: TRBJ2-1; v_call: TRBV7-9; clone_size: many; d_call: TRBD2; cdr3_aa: CASAGDYNEQFF; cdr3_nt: TGTGCCAGCGCGGGGGACTACAATGAGCAGTTCTTC
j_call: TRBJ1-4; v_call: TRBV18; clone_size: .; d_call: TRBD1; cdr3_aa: CASSQRTGTNEKLFF; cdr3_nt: TGTGCCAGCTCGCAACGGACAGGGACTAATGAAAAACTGTTTTTT
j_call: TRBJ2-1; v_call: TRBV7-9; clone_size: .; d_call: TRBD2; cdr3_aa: CASSDGLAGEYEQFF; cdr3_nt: TGTGCCAGCAGCGATGGACTAGCGGGAGAATATGAGCAGTTCTTC
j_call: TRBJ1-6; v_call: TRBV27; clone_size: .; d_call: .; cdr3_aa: CASSSRPGSYNSPLHF; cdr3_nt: TGTGCCAGCAGTTCACGTCCGGGCTCCTATAATTCACCCCTCCACTTT
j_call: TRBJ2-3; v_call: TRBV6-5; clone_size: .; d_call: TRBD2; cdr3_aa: CASSYSTTGGPGDTQYF; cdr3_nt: TGTGCCAGCAGTTACTCGACGACGGGGGGGCCAGGGGATACGCAGTATTTT
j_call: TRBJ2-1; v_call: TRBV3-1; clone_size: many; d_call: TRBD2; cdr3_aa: CASSQSGTSGKNEQFF; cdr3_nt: TGTGCCAGCAGCCAATCAGGGACTAGCGGGAAAAATGAGCAGTTCTTC
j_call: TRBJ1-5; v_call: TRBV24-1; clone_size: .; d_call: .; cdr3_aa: CATSDTKEDRSGHQPQHF; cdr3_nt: TGTGCCACCAGTGACACCAAAGAAGACAGGTCTGGGCATCAGCCCCAGCATTTT
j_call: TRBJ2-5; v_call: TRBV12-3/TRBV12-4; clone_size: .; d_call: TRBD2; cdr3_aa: CASSKPSGSHSETQYF; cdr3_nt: TGTGCCAGCAGCAAACCTAGCGGGAGTCATTCGGAGACCCAGTACTTC
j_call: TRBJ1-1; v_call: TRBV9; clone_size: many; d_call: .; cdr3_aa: CASSVDSPNEAFF; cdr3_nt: TGTGCCAGCAGCGTAGACAGCCCTAATGAAGCTTTCTTT
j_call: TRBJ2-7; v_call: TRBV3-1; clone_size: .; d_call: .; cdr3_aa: CASSLGIPYEQYF; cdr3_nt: TGTGCCAGCAGCTTAGGGATTCCCTACGAGCAGTACTTC
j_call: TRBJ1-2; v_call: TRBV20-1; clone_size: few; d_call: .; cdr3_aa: CSAPGRTNYGYTF; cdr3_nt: TGCAGTGCTCCGGGACGTACTAACTATGGCTACACCTTC
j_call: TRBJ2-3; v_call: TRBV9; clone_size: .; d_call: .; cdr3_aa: CASSVAGSGLGDTQYF; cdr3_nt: TGTGCCAGCAGCGTAGCTGGTAGCGGTCTGGGAGATACGCAGTATTTT
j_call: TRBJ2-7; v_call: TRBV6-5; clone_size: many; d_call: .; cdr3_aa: CASSYSGGRDSYEQYF; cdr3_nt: TGTGCCAGCAGTTACTCAGGCGGGCGGGACTCCTACGAGCAGTACTTC
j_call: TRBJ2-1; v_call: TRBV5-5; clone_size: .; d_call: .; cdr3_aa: CASSQLVNEQFF; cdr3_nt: TGTGCCAGCAGCCAACTAGTCAATGAGCAGTTCTTC
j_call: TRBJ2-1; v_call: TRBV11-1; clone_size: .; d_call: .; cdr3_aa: CASSLVGGWSNEQFF; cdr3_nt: TGTGCCAGCAGCTTAGTCGGGGGTTGGTCCAATGAGCAGTTCTTC
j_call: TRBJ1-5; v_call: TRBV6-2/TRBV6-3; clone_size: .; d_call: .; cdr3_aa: CASSFGVGGNQPQHF; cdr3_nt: TGTGCCAGCAGTTTTGGGGTGGGGGGCAATCAGCCCCAGCATTTT
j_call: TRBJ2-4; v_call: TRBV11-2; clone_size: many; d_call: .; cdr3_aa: CASSPTAFGIQYF; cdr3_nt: TGTGCCAGCAGCCCGACGGCATTCGGCATTCAGTACTTC
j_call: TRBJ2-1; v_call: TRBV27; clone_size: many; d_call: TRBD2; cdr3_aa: CASRGLWTSGRQNEQFF; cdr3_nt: TGTGCCAGCCGGGGACTGTGGACTAGCGGGAGGCAAAATGAGCAGTTCTTC
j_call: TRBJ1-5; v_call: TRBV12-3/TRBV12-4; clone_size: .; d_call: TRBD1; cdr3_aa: CASSPREGAYQPQHF; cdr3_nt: TGTGCCAGCAGTCCGAGGGAGGGGGCGTATCAGCCCCAGCATTTT
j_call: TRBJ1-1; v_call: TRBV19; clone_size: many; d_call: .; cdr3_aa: CASSQRTANTEAFF; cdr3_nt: TGTGCCAGTAGTCAAAGGACCGCGAACACTGAAGCTTTCTTT
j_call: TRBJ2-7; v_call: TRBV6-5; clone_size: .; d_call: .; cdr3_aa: CASSYSREGRGPYEQYF; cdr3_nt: TGTGCCAGCAGTTACTCGAGAGAGGGGCGCGGTCCCTACGAGCAGTACTTC